What follows describes a single TCR beta chain. Assay: immunoSEQ multiplex PCR; the TCRdb copy retains only in-frame clones and omits some. The profile shows 800,000 to 1,200,000 clones, 70% to 80% of them singletons. This sample stems from a study of shared clonotypes between healthy human individuals. CDR3 length: 13 residues. Germline CDR1 and CDR2: SNHLY and FYNNEI. V lost 6 bases and J 7 bases, leaving 16 bases between the germline ends. This sequence originates from a man between 18 and 35 years old in good health. Some clones in this sample may be carry-over from other donors' samples. The source material was memory CD4+ T cells from PBMCs. The subset was: CD45RA-negative fraction. The rearrangement links TRBV2 to TRBJ2-7, with D unclear. The CDR3 DNA reads as TGTGCCAGCAGGACACCGCAGGCGGCAGAGCAGTACTTC. Its protein is CASRTPQAAEQYF. Full variable domain (outside the CDR3, taken from reference TRBV2 and TRBJ2-7): EPEVTQTPSHQVTQMGQEVILRCVPISNHLYFYWYRQILGQKVEFLVSFYNNEISEKSEIFDDQFSVERPDGSNFTLKIRSTKLEDSAMYFCASRTPQAAEQYFGPGTRLTVT.